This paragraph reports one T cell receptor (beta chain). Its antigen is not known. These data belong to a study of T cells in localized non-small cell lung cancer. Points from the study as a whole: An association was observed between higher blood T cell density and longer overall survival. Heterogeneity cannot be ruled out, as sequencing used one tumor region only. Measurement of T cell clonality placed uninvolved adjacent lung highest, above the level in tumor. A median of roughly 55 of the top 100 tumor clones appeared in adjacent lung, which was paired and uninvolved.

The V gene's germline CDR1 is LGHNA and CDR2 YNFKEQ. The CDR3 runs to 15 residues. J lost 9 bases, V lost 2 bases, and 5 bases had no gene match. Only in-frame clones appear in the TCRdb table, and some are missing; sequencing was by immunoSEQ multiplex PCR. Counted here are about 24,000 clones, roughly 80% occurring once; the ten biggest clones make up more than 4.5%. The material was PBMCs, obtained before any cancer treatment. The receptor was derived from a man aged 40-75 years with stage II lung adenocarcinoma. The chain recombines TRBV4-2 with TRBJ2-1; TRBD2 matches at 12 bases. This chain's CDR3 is CASSQMEGLAGEQFF. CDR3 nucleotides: TGTGCCAGCAGCCAAATGGAGGGACTAGCGGGTGAGCAGTTCTTC.